The 4 T cell receptor beta chains below all came from one sample that was sequenced in a study of T cells after yellow fever vaccination. TCRdb passed the 5' RACE reads through MiXCR, listing each CDR3 protein once. The sample has 500,000 to 650,000 distinct CDR3 sequences, 10% to 15% seen once. The sequences come from PBMCs, collected on the day of the yellow fever booster vaccination. These receptors were taken from a young man who received the YFV17D yellow fever vaccine.

This sequence joins TRBV4-3 and TRBJ1-1, with D hard to call. Between the trimmed V and J ends, which lost 1 base and 4 bases, there was a span of 10 bases. From germline, CDR1 is LGHNA and CDR2 YSLEER. This CDR3 spans 14 amino acids. The CDR3 bases are TGCGCCAGCAGCCAAGCGTACGAAAGCACTGAAGCTTTCTTT. This codes for CASSQAYESTEAFF.

This clonotype was counted only a few times. This chain links TRBV3-1 with TRBJ1-1; D is possibly TRBD1 (6 bases). From germline, CDR1 is LGHDT and CDR2 YNNKEL (reference sequence). V was pared by 5 bases and J by 5 bases, with 12 bases between. There are 13 residues in the CDR3. DNA of the CDR3: TGTGCCAGCAGCGTAATCCAGGGGACTGAAGCTTTCTTT. This sequence encodes CASSVIQGTEAFF.

CDR3 nucleotides: TGCGCCAGCAGCCAGTCGATCGACAGGCACCAGCCCCAGCATTTT. This gives the protein CASSQSIDRHQPQHF. The chain couples TRBV4-3 to TRBJ1-5; possible D gene TRBD1, 6 bases. CDR1 is LGHNA, CDR2 YSLEER, per germline. Trimming cost V 3 bases and J 7 bases, with 16 bases left between them. This CDR3 region has 15 residues.

Many counts were recorded for this clonotype. The chain uses TRBV12-3 or TRBV12-4 and TRBJ2-7; 7 positions agree with TRBD1. V dropped 6 bases and J dropped 5; count of bases not matched to a gene: 13. The CDR3 contains 15 residues. The CDR3 DNA follows: TGTGCCAGCAGAACCACGACAGGGAATCCCGACGAGCAGTACTTC. Amino acid sequence: CASRTTTGNPDEQYF.